The present TCR beta chain was sequenced within a study of regulatory T cells in long-lasting Graves disease. CDR1 and CDR2 (germline): SEHNR, FQNEAQ (reference sequence). This CDR3 contains 15 residues. Trimming at V came to 5 bases and at J to 2 bases, leaving 8 bases not matched to a gene. There are many counts of this clonotype. Antigen specificity is unknown. CDR3 regions were amplified by Arm-PCR using iRepertoire HTBI primers to build TCR beta libraries. TCRdb ran MiXCR on the multiplex PCR reads and lists one entry per CDR3 protein. The table has about 440,000 distinct CDR3 sequences, about a sixth seen once. The time point was: newly diagnosed GD, antithyroid drugs for less than 3 months. There was RNA extracted from PBMCs, and the TCR library was made from it. Study-wide points: Newly diagnosed disease favored TRBV20-1 and TRBJ2-1 over persistent disease.

A further study also used this sample, focusing on T cells in Graves' hyperthyroidism and ophthalmopathy. According to that study: Ophthalmopathy cases were set apart from stable hyperthyroidism by a 13 V-J model.

The genes are TRBV7-9 and TRBJ2-5, with 7 bases aligning to TRBD1. Material: peripheral blood mononuclear cells (PBMCs), obtained at new diagnosis, from a patient treated with antithyroid drugs. This clonotype was obtained from a young woman with Graves disease. Here the CDR3 reads CASSVGDRPQETQYF. Written as DNA, the CDR3 is TGTGCCAGCAGCGTGGGGGACAGACCACAAGAGACCCAGTACTTC. Looking up the rest from reference TRBV7-9 and TRBJ2-5 gives the full variable domain: DTGVSQNPRHKITKRGQNVTFRCDPISEHNRLYWYRQTLGQGPEFLTYFQNEAQLEKSRLLSDRFSAERPKGSFSTLEIQRTEQGDSAMYLCASSVGDRPQETQYFGPGTRLLVL.